Below, one TCR beta chain is given with its context. Its antigen remains unknown. This sample was included in a study of T cell responses to AZD1222 COVID-19 vaccine. The study's findings and limits: There were mostly white British donors and more females than males, and clonal diversity was possibly underestimated.

Per the germline V gene, CDR1 is LGHDT and CDR2 is YNNKEL (reference sequence). The CDR3 is made up of 17 amino acids. V dropped 4 bases and J dropped 0; count of bases not matched to a gene: 7. Generated by immunoSEQ multiplex PCR, the TCRdb table keeps only in-frame clones and is missing some. The sample contains about 73,000 clones, approximately 88% of which appear only once. This sequence was found in an adult in good health. Sequencing used peripheral blood, obtained on day 0 of AZD1222 vaccination. The V call is TRBV3-1 (or the pseudogene TRBV3-2), the J call TRBJ2-7; 12 bases are shared with TRBD2. CDR3 sequence: CASSRGLAGTSSYEQYF. The CDR3 DNA is TGTGCCAGCAGCCGCGGACTAGCGGGAACCAGCTCCTACGAGCAGTACTTC.